Below, 15 T cell receptor beta chains from the same sample are listed, as sequenced in a study of T-cell memory formation after mild COVID-19. Each CDR3 protein is one row after TCRdb ran MiXCR on the 5' RACE reads. Found here are 90,000 to 120,000 distinct CDR3 sequences, around 10% of them singletons; the top ten hold about two fifths. The material sequenced was PBMCs or a T cell subset sorted from them (not recorded which). These receptors all come from a man younger than 30 who had mild COVID-19 (a few samples of this study predate the infection). Cell type and time point are not known.

This clonotype has just a few counts. The J gene is TRBJ1-1, the V gene TRBV12-3 or TRBV12-4; tentatively, D is TRBD1 (5 bases). The CDR3 runs to 16 residues. The germline V and J ends were trimmed by 6 bases and 3 bases, with 20 bases remaining between them. Written as DNA, the CDR3 is TGTGCCAGCAGCCCCCCCGGTCTCGGAGGGGACACTGAAGCTTTCTTT. Protein product: CASSPPGLGGDTEAFF.

The gene calls are TRBV4-3 and TRBJ2-1; TRBD2 matches at 9 bases. Germline CDR1 reads LGHNA; CDR2 reads YSLEER. J lost 7 bases, V lost 1 base, and 11 bases had no gene match. CDR3 length: 17 amino acids. CDR3 protein: CASSQGPAGGPRNEQFF. The CDR3 bases are TGCGCCAGCAGCCAAGGGCCGGCGGGGGGGCCTAGGAATGAGCAGTTCTTC.

This rearrangement joins TRBV29-1 to TRBJ2-5; 8 bases are a match to TRBD1. CDR3 length: 14 amino acids. CDR1 is SQVTM and CDR2 is ANQGSEA in the germline V gene. V was clipped by 4 bases and J by 5 bases; unmatched bases: 9. This CDR3 is CSVVGTGGIETQYF. For the CDR3, the DNA is TGCAGCGTTGTCGGAACAGGGGGAATCGAGACCCAGTACTTC.

This clonotype was seen only a few times. CDR3 amino acids: CASSSNSYNEQFF. CDR3 coding DNA: TGTGCCAGCAGCTCCAACTCCTACAATGAGCAGTTCTTC. V is TRBV7-2 and J is TRBJ2-1, with unresolved D. The V end was cut by 4 bases, the J end by 0 bases, with 4 bases between. Germline CDR1 reads SGHTA; CDR2 reads FQGNSA. The CDR3 covers 13 residues.

The chain has TRBV25-1 and TRBJ2-5; D is undetermined. CDR3 length: 14 amino acids. Germline CDR1 reads MGHDK; CDR2 reads SYGVNS. Trimming took off 4 bases at V and 5 bases at J, with 14 bases between the two ends. Here the CDR3 DNA reads TGTGCCAGCAGTGTCCCGGGCGATTTGGAGACCCAGTACTTC. Its translation is CASSVPGDLETQYF. Combining the CDR3 with reference TRBV25-1 and TRBJ2-5 gives the whole variable domain EADIYQTPRYLVIGTGKKITLECSQTMGHDKMYWYQQDPGMELHLIHYSYGVNSTEKGDLSSESTVSRIRTEHFPLTLESARPSHTSQYLCASSVPGDLETQYFGPGTRLLVL.

The gene calls are TRBV14 and TRBJ2-5; TRBD1 agrees at 8 bases. After removal of 4 bases from V and 1 base from J, the junction contained 5 bases not matched to a gene. Germline V gene lookup returns CDR1 SGHDN and CDR2 FVKESK. CDR3 length: 15 amino acids. The CDR3 sequence is CASSRGQAVQETQYF. In DNA, the CDR3 is TGTGCCAGCAGCCGGGGACAGGCGGTCCAAGAGACCCAGTACTTC.

This clonotype was observed a handful of times. V is TRBV7-3 and J is TRBJ2-7; 7 nucleotides line up with TRBD2. Germline-derived CDR1 and CDR2 are SGHTA and FQGTGA. After removal of 2 bases from V and 3 bases from J, the junction contained 4 bases not matched to a gene. The CDR3 runs to 14 residues. CDR3: CASSLYPGGYEQYF. CDR3 nucleotide sequence: TGTGCCAGCAGCTTATATCCGGGGGGCTACGAGCAGTACTTC.

The chain joins TRBV7-9 to TRBJ2-2; D is ambiguous. This CDR3 spans 13 amino acids. Trimming pared 7 bases from V and 6 bases from J, leaving 12 bases between. Germline values: CDR1 SEHNR, CDR2 FQNEAQ (reference sequence). The CDR3 reads CASNSLSAGELFF. Written as DNA, the CDR3 is TGTGCCAGCAACTCCCTCTCGGCCGGGGAGCTGTTTTTT.

The chain couples TRBV6-5 to TRBJ1-1; a possible D gene is TRBD1 (5 bases). Per the germline V gene, CDR1 is MNHEY and CDR2 is SVGAGI. The CDR3 is 12 residues long. The V end lost 5 bases, the J end lost 7 bases, and 11 bases lay between the germline ends. In nucleotides, the CDR3 is TGTGCCAGCAGTCAGGGACCCATTGAAGCTTTCTTT. This gives the protein CASSQGPIEAFF.

The V and J genes are TRBV28 and TRBJ2-1; TRBD2 aligns across 8 bases. Germline loops: CDR1 MDHEN, CDR2 SYDVKM. CDR3 size: 14 residues. V trimming: 7 bases; J trimming: 6 bases; junction bases outside the gene matches: 8. CDR3 protein: CASIATGGVNEQFF. The CDR3 DNA is TGTGCCAGCATTGCTACCGGGGGGGTCAATGAGCAGTTCTTC. Looking up the rest from reference TRBV28 and TRBJ2-1 gives the full variable domain: DVKVTQSSRYLVKRTGEKVFLECVQDMDHENMFWYRQDPGLGLRLIYFSYDVKMKEKGDIPEGYSVSREKKERFSLILESASTNQTSMYLCASIATGGVNEQFFGPGTRLTVL.

There are a few counts of this clonotype. The chain links TRBV5-1 to TRBJ2-3; 9 bases align to TRBD2. V shed 4 bases, J shed 3 bases, and the junction held 9 bases outside the gene matches. Germline lookup yields CDR1 SGHRS and CDR2 YFSETQ. This CDR3 comprises 16 residues. The CDR3: CASSDGAGGQTDTQYF. The DNA of the CDR3 is TGCGCCAGCAGCGACGGCGCGGGGGGGCAAACAGATACGCAGTATTTT.

The chain has TRBV7-2 and TRBJ2-7; D call uncertain. CDR3 length: 15 residues. V lost 5 bases to trimming and J lost 4 bases, with 18 bases between them. CDR1 SGHTA and CDR2 FQGNSA come from the germline V gene. CDR3 region: CASSQSWQESYEQYF. In DNA, the CDR3 is TGTGCCAGCAGCCAGTCCTGGCAGGAAAGTTACGAGCAGTACTTC.

This sequence joins TRBV6-2 or TRBV6-3 and TRBJ2-2; maybe TRBD1 (6 bases). Between the trimmed V and J ends, which lost 0 bases and 4 bases, there was a span of 12 bases. CDR1 is MNHEY, CDR2 SVGEGT, per germline. This CDR3 region has 16 residues. The CDR3 nucleotides are TGTGCCAGCAGTTACTCGAGGGACACACGCACCGGGGAGCTGTTTTTT. Its translation is CASSYSRDTRTGELFF.

This clonotype occurred a few times. The chain joins TRBV3-1 to TRBJ1-6; D unresolved. Germline V gene sequence: CDR1 LGHDT, CDR2 YNNKEL (reference sequence). This CDR3 is built from 16 residues. Between the trimmed V and J ends, which lost 4 bases and 6 bases, there was a span of 16 bases. In DNA, the CDR3 is TGTGCCAGCAGCCTGGAACGTGGGCCGTTTAATTCACCCCTCCACTTT. It specifies CASSLERGPFNSPLHF.

V gene TRBV15 combines with J gene TRBJ1-1; 7 nucleotides line up with TRBD1. The CDR3 spans 14 residues. Per the germline V gene, CDR1 is LNHNV and CDR2 is YYDKDF (reference sequence). The J segment lost 4 bases and the V segment lost 5 bases, leaving 7 bases of the junction unmatched. CDR3 nucleotide sequence: TGTGCCACCAGCCACCGGGCAGGGGGCACTGAAGCTTTCTTT. Translation: CATSHRAGGTEAFF.